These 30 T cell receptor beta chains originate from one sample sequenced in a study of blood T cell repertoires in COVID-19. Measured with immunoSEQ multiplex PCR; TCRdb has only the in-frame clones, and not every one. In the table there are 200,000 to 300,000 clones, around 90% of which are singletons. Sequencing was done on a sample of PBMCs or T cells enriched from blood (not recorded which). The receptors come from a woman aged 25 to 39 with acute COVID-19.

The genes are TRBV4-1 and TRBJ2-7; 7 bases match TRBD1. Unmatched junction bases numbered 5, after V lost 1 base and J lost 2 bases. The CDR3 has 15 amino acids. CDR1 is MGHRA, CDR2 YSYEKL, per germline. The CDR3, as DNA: TGCGCCAGCAGCCAAGGCCGCGACAGGGCCTACGAGCAGTACTTC. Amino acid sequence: CASSQGRDRAYEQYF.

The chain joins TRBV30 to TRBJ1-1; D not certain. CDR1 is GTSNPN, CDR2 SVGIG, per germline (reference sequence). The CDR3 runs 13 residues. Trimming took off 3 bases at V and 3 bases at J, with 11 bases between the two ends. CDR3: CAWRSTLDTEAFF. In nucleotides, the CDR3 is TGTGCCTGGAGGAGCACGCTGGACACTGAAGCTTTCTTT.

As DNA, the CDR3 is TGCGCCAGCAGCTTGGAGGGGGCGCGGAACACTGAAGCTTTCTTT. It yields the protein CASSLEGARNTEAFF. J is TRBJ1-1 and V is TRBV5-1; TRBD1 aligns across 7 bases. Germline V CDR1 and CDR2: SGHRS, YFSETQ. The CDR3 is 15 residues long. V trimming: 0 bases; J trimming: 1 base; junction bases outside the gene matches: 3. Using reference TRBV5-1 and TRBJ1-1 for the parts outside the CDR3, the full variable domain is KAGVTQTPRYLIKTRGQQVTLSCSPISGHRSVSWYQQTPGQGLQFLFEYFSETQRNKGNFPGRFSGRQFSNSRSEMNVSTLELGDSALYLCASSLEGARNTEAFFGQGTRLTVV.

This CDR3 is CASSMGLSGNTIYF. CDR3 sequence (DNA): TGTGCCAGTAGTATGGGACTCTCTGGAAACACCATATATTTT. V is TRBV19 and J is TRBJ1-3; tentatively, D is TRBD1 (5 bases). CDR1 is LNHDA and CDR2 is SQIVND in the germline V gene (reference sequence). V lost 3 bases and J 0 bases, leaving 6 bases between the germline ends. The CDR3 is made up of 14 amino acids.

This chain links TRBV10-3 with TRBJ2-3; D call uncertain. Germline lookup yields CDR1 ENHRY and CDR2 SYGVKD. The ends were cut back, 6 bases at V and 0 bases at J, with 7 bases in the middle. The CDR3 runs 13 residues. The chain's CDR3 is CAIRETSTDTQYF. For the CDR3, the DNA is TGTGCCATCAGGGAGACAAGCACAGATACGCAGTATTTT.

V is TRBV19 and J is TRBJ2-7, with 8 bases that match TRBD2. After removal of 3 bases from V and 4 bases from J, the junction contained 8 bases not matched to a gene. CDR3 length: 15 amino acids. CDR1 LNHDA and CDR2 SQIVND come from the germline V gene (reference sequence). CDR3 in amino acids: CASSIWAGGTYEQYF. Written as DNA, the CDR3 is TGTGCCAGTAGTATTTGGGCGGGGGGAACTTACGAGCAGTACTTC.

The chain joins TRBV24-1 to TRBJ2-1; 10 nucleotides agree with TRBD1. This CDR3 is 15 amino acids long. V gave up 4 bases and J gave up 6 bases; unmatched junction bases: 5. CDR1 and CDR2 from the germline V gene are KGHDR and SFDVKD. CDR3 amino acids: CATSEGTGDVNEQFF. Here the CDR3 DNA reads TGTGCCACCAGTGAAGGGACAGGGGATGTCAATGAGCAGTTCTTC.

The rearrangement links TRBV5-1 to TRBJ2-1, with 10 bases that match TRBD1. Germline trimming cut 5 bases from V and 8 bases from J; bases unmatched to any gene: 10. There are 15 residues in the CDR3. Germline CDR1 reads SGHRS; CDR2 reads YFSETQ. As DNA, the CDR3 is TGCGCCAGCAGGCCAGGGACAGGGGTAACTGATGAGCAGTTCTTC. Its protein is CASRPGTGVTDEQFF. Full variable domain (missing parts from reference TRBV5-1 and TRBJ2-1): KAGVTQTPRYLIKTRGQQVTLSCSPISGHRSVSWYQQTPGQGLQFLFEYFSETQRNKGNFPGRFSGRQFSNSRSEMNVSTLELGDSALYLCASRPGTGVTDEQFFGPGTRLTVL.

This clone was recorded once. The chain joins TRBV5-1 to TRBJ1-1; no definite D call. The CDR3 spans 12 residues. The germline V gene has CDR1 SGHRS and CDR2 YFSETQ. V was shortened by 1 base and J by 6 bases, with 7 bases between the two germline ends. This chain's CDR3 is CASSLNSPEAFF. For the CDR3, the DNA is TGCGCCAGCAGCTTGAACAGTCCTGAAGCTTTCTTT.

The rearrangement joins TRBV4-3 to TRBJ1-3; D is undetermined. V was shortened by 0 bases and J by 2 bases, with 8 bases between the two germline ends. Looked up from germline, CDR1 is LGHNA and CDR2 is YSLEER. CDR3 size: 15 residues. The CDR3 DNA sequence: TGCGCCAGCAGCCAAGATACCGGGGCTGGAAACACCATATATTTT. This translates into CASSQDTGAGNTIYF.

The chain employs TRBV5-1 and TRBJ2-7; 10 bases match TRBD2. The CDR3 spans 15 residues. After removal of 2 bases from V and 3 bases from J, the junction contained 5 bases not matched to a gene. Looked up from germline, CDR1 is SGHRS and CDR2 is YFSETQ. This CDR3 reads CASSFGTSVGYEQYF. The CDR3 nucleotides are TGCGCCAGCAGCTTCGGGACTAGCGTGGGCTACGAGCAGTACTTC.

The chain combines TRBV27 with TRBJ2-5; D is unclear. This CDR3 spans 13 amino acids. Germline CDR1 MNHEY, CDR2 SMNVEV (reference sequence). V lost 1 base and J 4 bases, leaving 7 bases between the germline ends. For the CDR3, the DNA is TGTGCCAGCAGTTTATATCCCTCAGAGACCCAGTACTTC. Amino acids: CASSLYPSETQYF.

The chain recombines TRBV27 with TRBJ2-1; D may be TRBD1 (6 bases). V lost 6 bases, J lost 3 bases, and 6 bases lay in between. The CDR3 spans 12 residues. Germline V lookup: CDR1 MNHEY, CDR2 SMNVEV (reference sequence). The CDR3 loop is CASRGGYNEQFF. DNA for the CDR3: TGTGCCAGCAGAGGGGGCTACAATGAGCAGTTCTTC.

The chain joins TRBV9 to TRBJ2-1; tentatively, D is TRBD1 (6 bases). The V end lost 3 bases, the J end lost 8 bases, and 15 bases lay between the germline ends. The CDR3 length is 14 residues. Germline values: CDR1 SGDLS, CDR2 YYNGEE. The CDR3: CASSEGRGFDEQFF. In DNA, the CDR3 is TGTGCCAGCAGCGAGGGCAGGGGTTTCGATGAGCAGTTCTTC.

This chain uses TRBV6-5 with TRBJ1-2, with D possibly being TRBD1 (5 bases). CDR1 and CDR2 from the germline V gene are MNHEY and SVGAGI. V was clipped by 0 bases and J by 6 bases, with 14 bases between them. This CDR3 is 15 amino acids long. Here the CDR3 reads CASSYSPGGVNGYTF. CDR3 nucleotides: TGTGCCAGCAGTTACTCACCCGGGGGGGTTAATGGCTACACCTTC.

The CDR3 protein is CASSRTGDQPQHF. The CDR3 DNA reads as TGTGCCAGCAGCCGAACAGGGGATCAGCCCCAGCATTTT. This rearrangement joins TRBV14 to TRBJ1-5, with TRBD1 identical over 7 bases. CDR1 is SGHDN, CDR2 FVKESK, per germline. This CDR3 has 13 residues. J lost 5 bases, V lost 4 bases, and 2 bases had no gene match.

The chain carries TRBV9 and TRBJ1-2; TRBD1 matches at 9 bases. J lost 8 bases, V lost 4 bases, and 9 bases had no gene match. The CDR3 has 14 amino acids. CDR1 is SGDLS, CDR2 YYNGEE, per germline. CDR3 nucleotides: TGTGCCAGCAGCACAAGACAGGGGGAGAAGGGCTACACCTTC. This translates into CASSTRQGEKGYTF.

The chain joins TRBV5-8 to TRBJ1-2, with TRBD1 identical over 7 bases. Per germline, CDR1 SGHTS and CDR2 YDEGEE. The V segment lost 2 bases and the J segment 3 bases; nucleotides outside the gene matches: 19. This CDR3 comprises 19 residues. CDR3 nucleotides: TGTGCCAGCAGCTTATTCGAGGGGACAGCGATTCAGAGTTACTATGGCTACACCTTC. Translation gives CASSLFEGTAIQSYYGYTF.

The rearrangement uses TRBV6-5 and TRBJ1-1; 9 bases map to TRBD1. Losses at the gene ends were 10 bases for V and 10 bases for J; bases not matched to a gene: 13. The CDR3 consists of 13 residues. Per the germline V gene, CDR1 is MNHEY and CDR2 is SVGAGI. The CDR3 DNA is TGTGCCATGGGGACAGGGTTATCCGGAGGAGCTTTCTTT. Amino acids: CAMGTGLSGGAFF.

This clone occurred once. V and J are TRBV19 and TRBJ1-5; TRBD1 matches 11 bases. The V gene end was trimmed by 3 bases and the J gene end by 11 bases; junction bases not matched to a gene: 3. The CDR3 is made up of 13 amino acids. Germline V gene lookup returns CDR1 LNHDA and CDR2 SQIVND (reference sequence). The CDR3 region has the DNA TGTGCCAGTAGTATGGTGGGACAGGGGGCCCAGCATTTT. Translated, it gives CASSMVGQGAQHF.

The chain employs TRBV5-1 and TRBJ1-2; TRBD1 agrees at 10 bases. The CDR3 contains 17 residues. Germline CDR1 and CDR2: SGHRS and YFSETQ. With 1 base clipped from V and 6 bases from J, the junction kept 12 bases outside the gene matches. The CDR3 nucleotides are TGCGCCAGCAGCTTGTCCCTGCCGGGACAGGGGAACGATGGCTACACCTTC. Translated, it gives CASSLSLPGQGNDGYTF.

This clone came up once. CDR3 region: CASSLNSGQETQYF. In DNA, the CDR3 is TGTGCCAGCAGCTTGAATAGCGGACAAGAGACCCAGTACTTC. The chain has TRBV7-9 and TRBJ2-5, with D perhaps TRBD2 (6 bases). Germline V gives CDR1 SEHNR, CDR2 FQNEAQ (reference sequence). This CDR3 region has 14 residues. V lost 3 bases, J lost 2 bases, and 10 bases lay in between.

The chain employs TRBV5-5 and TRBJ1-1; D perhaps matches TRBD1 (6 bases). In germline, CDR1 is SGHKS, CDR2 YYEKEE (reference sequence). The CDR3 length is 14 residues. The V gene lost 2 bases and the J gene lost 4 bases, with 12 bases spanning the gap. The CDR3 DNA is TGTGCCAGCAGCTTCGGGGGGCCGGTCACTGAAGCTTTCTTT. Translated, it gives CASSFGGPVTEAFF.

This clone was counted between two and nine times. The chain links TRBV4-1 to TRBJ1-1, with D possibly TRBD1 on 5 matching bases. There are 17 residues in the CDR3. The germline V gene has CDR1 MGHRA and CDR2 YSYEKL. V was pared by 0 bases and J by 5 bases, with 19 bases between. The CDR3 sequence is CASSQEGSGGGQTEAFF. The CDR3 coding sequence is TGCGCCAGCAGCCAAGAAGGCTCGGGGGGTGGGCAGACTGAAGCTTTCTTT.

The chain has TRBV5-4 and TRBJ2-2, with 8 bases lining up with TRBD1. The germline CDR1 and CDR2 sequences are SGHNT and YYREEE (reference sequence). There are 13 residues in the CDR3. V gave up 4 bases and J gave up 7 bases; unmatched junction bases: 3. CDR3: CASSTDRVGELFF. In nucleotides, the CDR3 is TGTGCCAGCAGCACGGACAGGGTCGGGGAGCTGTTTTTT. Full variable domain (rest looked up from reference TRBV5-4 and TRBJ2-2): ETGVTQSPTHLIKTRGQQVTLRCSSQSGHNTVSWYQQALGQGPQFIFQYYREEENGRGNFPPRFSGLQFPNYSSELNVNALELDDSALYLCASSTDRVGELFFGEGSRLTVL.

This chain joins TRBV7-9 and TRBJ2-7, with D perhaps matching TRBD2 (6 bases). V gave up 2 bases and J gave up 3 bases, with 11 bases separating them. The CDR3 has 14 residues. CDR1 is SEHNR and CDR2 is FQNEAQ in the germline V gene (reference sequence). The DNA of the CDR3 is TGTGCCAGCAGCTTACCGGCCGGGGGCTACGAGCAGTACTTC. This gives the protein CASSLPAGGYEQYF.

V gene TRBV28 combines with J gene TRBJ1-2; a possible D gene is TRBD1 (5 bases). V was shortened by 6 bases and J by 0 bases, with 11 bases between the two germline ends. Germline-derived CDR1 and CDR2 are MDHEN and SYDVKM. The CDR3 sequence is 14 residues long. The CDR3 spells CASRGPHSNYGYTF. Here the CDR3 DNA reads TGTGCCAGCAGGGGGCCTCACTCTAACTATGGCTACACCTTC.

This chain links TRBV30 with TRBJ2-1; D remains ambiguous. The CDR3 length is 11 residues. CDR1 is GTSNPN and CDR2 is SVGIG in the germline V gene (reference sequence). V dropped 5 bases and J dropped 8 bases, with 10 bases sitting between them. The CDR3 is CAWDLRDEQFF. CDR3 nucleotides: TGTGCCTGGGACCTCCGGGATGAGCAGTTCTTC.

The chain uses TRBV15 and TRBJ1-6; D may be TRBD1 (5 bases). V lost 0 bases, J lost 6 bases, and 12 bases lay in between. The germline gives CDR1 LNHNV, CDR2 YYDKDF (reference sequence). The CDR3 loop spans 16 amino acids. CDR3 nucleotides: TGTGCCACCAGCAGAGATGTGGCAGGGCCTAATTCACCCCTCCACTTT. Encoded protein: CATSRDVAGPNSPLHF.

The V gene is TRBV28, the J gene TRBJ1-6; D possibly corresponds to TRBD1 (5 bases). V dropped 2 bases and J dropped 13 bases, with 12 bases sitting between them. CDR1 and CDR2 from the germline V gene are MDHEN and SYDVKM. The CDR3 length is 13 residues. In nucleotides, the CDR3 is TGTGCCAGCAGTTTAGAGCAGGGAATTCCCCTCCACTTT. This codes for CASSLEQGIPLHF.